This T cell receptor beta chain was recovered during a study of cytomegalovirus exposure and HLA in healthy donors. Study at large: Within the Caucasian-associated ancestry cluster were around 81% of the roughly 360 genotyped donors. General observations from the study: Later analysis showed most CMV-associated TCR beta chains appearing HLA-restricted.

Vbeta (60) and Jbeta (13) primers were used in the PCR. Sequencing used immunoSEQ multiplex PCR; TCRdb keeps in-frame clones, though not all of them. Among tens of thousands of clones listed, around 80% were seen once. In regard to this clone: What it binds is not known.

Germline V lookup: CDR1 MDHEN, CDR2 SYDVKM. This CDR3 is 14 amino acids long. Trimming cost V 6 bases and J 4 bases, with 16 bases left between them. This TCR derives from a male donor in good health and CMV-seropositive. Sequenced: PBMCs. The chain carries TRBV28 and TRBJ2-7, with a tentative D call TRBD1 (6 bases). Written as DNA, the CDR3 is TGTGCCAGCAGCACGATTAGGGGGAAGTACGAGCAGTACTTC. This translates into CASSTIRGKYEQYF.